The 23 T cell receptor beta chains below come from one sample, sequenced in a study of early T cells in non-severe SARS-CoV-2 infection. TCRdb processed the 5' RACE reads anew with MiXCR; each CDR3 protein has one entry. The sample consists of 30,000 or so distinct CDR3 sequences, around 4% of them appearing once. The sample comprised whole blood. The receptors come from an adult who was a healthcare worker with PCR-confirmed SARS-CoV-2 infection or an uninfected control (not recorded which).

This clonotype has only a few counts. The CDR3 region has the DNA TGTGCCAGCAGATCCACAGGGAACAGATCACCCCTCCACTTT. Its protein product is CASRSTGNRSPLHF. V and J are TRBV12-3 or TRBV12-4 and TRBJ1-6, with TRBD1 as a possible D gene (6 bases). The CDR3 spans 14 residues. Trimming cost V 6 bases and J 10 bases, with 16 bases left between them.

This clonotype was recorded at least ten times. The chain employs TRBV5-6 and TRBJ1-1; perhaps TRBD1 as D (5 bases). This CDR3 has 13 residues. Germline V gives CDR1 SGHDT, CDR2 YYEEEE. The germline V and J ends were trimmed by 4 bases and 11 bases, with 18 bases remaining between them. The CDR3 DNA is TGTGCCAGCAGCCAGGGACCTATTCAACGCGCTTTCTTT. Amino acids: CASSQGPIQRAFF.

This clonotype has a handful of counts. This chain joins TRBV29-1 and TRBJ1-2; D remains ambiguous. The CDR3 has 14 residues. Trimming pared 4 bases from V and 1 base from J, leaving 13 bases between. Per germline, CDR1 SQVTM and CDR2 ANQGSEA. CDR3 in DNA: TGCAGCGTTGTGCCTAAGGGTGTTAACTATGGCTACACCTTC. Translating it yields CSVVPKGVNYGYTF. The variable domain in full, with the rest retrieved from reference TRBV29-1 and TRBJ1-2, is SAVISQKPSRDICQRGTSLTIQCQVDSQVTMMFWYRQQPGQSLTLIATANQGSEATYESGFVIDKFPISRPNLTFSTLTVSNMSPEDSSIYLCSVVPKGVNYGYTFGSGTRLTVV.

This clonotype showed up many times. This chain uses TRBV24-1 with TRBJ2-7, with TRBD1 matching over 8 bases. CDR3 size: 15 residues. The ends lost 3 bases at V and 5 bases at J; junction bases unmatched: 8. CDR1 and CDR2 from the germline V gene are KGHDR and SFDVKD. CDR3 nucleotide sequence: TGTGCCACCAGTGATCCACTGACAGGGGAGAACGAGCAGTACTTC. Translating it yields CATSDPLTGENEQYF.

Concerning this clonotype itself: This may stem from a read error, because a much larger clone lies one nucleotide away. The rearrangement links TRBV28 to TRBJ2-3, with 9 bases identical to TRBD1. The CDR3 runs to 15 residues. Germline V gives CDR1 MDHEN, CDR2 SYDVKM. V was pared by 8 bases and J by 6 bases, with 12 bases of the junction left unmatched. In DNA form, the CDR3 reads TGTGCCAGCGTTACCGGGACAGGGTTTTCTGATACGCAGTATTTT. This translates into CASVTGTGFSDTQYF.

At least ten counts were recorded for this clonotype. This chain joins TRBV19 and TRBJ2-7; TRBD1 might be the D (6 bases). There are 13 residues in the CDR3. The V gene's germline CDR1 is LNHDA and CDR2 SQIVND (reference sequence). Trimming removed 3 bases from V and 4 bases from J, with 10 bases in between. For the CDR3, the DNA is TGTGCCAGTAGTATTGGGACACAGTACGAGCAGTACTTC. Translation gives CASSIGTQYEQYF.

Notes on this clonotype: This could be a read error, since a much larger clone is one nucleotide away. The rearrangement links TRBV18 to TRBJ1-1, with D unresolved. The germline V gene has CDR1 KGHSH and CDR2 LQKENI. CDR3 size: 15 residues. For the CDR3, the DNA is TGTGCCAGCTCACCATCGGAAGGGATAGGCACTGAAGCTATCTTT. Translating it yields CASSPSEGIGTEAIF.

The chain carries TRBV28 and TRBJ2-3, with a tentative D call TRBD2 (5 bases). Germline assignment: CDR1 MDHEN and CDR2 SYDVKM. The V end lost 3 bases, the J end lost 3 bases, and 10 bases lay between the germline ends. The CDR3 loop spans 14 amino acids. The CDR3: CASSLWSGTDTQYF. The CDR3 coding sequence is TGTGCCAGCAGTTTGTGGAGCGGTACAGATACGCAGTATTTT.

This clonotype showed up many times. V and J are TRBV19 and TRBJ1-5, with D hard to call. Trimming removed 7 bases at V and 6 bases at J, with 13 bases between. Germline CDR1 reads LNHDA; CDR2 reads SQIVND (reference sequence). The CDR3 consists of 13 residues. The CDR3 here is CASNPKGGQPQHF. The CDR3 coding sequence is TGTGCCAGTAACCCAAAGGGTGGTCAGCCCCAGCATTTT.

The sample holds many counts of this clonotype. CDR3: CAISEYSGLMNTEAFF. The DNA for the CDR3 is TGTGCCATCAGTGAGTACTCCGGTTTGATGAACACTGAAGCTTTCTTT. The chain uses TRBV10-3 and TRBJ1-1, with no clear D. Germline V gene lookup returns CDR1 ENHRY and CDR2 SYGVKD. Trimming took off 1 base at V and 0 bases at J, with 12 bases between the two ends. The CDR3 loop spans 16 amino acids.

The chain uses TRBV29-1 and TRBJ2-2; D is uncertain. There are 16 residues in the CDR3. The V and J ends lost 0 bases and 2 bases respectively, with 13 bases between them. Germline loops: CDR1 SQVTM, CDR2 ANQGSEA. Written as DNA, the CDR3 is TGCAGCGTTGAAGATTTGGTGGAAAGTAACACCGGGGAGCTGTTTTTT. It specifies CSVEDLVESNTGELFF.

This clonotype is categorized as medium-sized (0.01 to 0.1%). The chain joins TRBV10-3 to TRBJ2-3, with D perhaps assigned TRBD1 or TRBD2 (5 bases each). Germline V lookup: CDR1 ENHRY, CDR2 SYGVKD. The CDR3 is 15 amino acids. V gave up 5 bases and J gave up 0 bases, with 12 bases separating them. The CDR3 bases are TGTGCCATCAGTAATACTGGGGGTAGCACAGATACGCAGTATTTT. This gives the protein CAISNTGGSTDTQYF.

This clonotype was recorded a few times. This chain links TRBV3-1 with TRBJ2-5; perhaps TRBD2 as D (7 bases). The V end was cut by 3 bases, the J end by 5 bases, with 16 bases between. The germline V gene encodes CDR1 LGHDT and CDR2 YNNKEL (reference sequence). CDR3 length: 15 amino acids. The CDR3 loop is CASSHERGQGETQYF. CDR3 DNA: TGTGCCAGCAGCCACGAGCGGGGACAAGGGGAGACCCAGTACTTC.

This clonotype was detected ten times or more. V and J are TRBV19 and TRBJ2-5, with D unresolved. CDR3 length: 13 amino acids. Germline V lookup: CDR1 LNHDA, CDR2 SQIVND (reference sequence). With 7 bases removed from V and 5 bases from J, the gap between germline ends came to 14 bases. The CDR3 sequence is CASTGMGSETQYF. The DNA for the CDR3 is TGTGCCAGTACGGGTATGGGTTCTGAGACCCAGTACTTC.

In its sample, this clonotype was seen many times. V is TRBV19 and J is TRBJ1-2, with 10 bases matching TRBD1. The V gene's germline CDR1 is LNHDA and CDR2 SQIVND (reference sequence). Trimming removed 6 bases from V and 5 bases from J; junction bases left unmatched: 3. The CDR3 consists of 13 residues. The CDR3 DNA reads TGTGCCAGTAGGGACAGGGGGATTTATGGCTACACCTTC. Translation gives CASRDRGIYGYTF.

This clonotype was seen at least ten times. The CDR3 reads CAWKPPNRGHYGYTF. In DNA, the CDR3 is TGTGCCTGGAAGCCCCCGAACAGAGGTCACTATGGCTACACCTTC. The J gene is TRBJ1-2, the V gene TRBV30; no clear D gene. CDR1 and CDR2 from the germline V gene are GTSNPN and SVGIG (reference sequence). The CDR3 sequence is 15 residues long. The V end lost 4 bases, the J end lost 3 bases, and 18 bases lay between the germline ends.

This clonotype has at least ten counts. The rearrangement joins TRBV12-3 or TRBV12-4 to TRBJ2-1; D not resolved. The V end was cut by 3 bases, the J end by 7 bases, with 10 bases between. The CDR3 has 13 amino acids. The CDR3 sequence is CASSFKFWNEQFF. CDR3 bases: TGTGCCAGCAGTTTTAAGTTTTGGAATGAGCAGTTCTTC.

This clonotype was observed at least ten times. The V and J genes are TRBV19 and TRBJ1-6; 9 bases agree with TRBD1. CDR1 and CDR2 from the germline V gene are LNHDA and SQIVND (reference sequence). This CDR3 has 15 residues. Trimming at V came to 8 bases and at J to 8 bases, leaving 10 bases not matched to a gene. CDR3 DNA sequence: TGTGCCAGTGTGACAGGGGGAATGGGTGATTCACCCCTCCACTTT. Residues: CASVTGGMGDSPLHF.

This clonotype was seen at least ten times. The chain couples TRBV5-1 to TRBJ2-3; D is perhaps TRBD1 or TRBD2 (6 bases each). V lost 0 bases to trimming and J lost 3 bases, with 14 bases between them. The CDR3 length is 16 residues. Germline lookup yields CDR1 SGHRS and CDR2 YFSETQ. The DNA for the CDR3 is TGCGCCAGCAGCTTGGAGGGCAGGGGAGGAACAGATACGCAGTATTTT. Translated, it gives CASSLEGRGGTDTQYF.

This clonotype was detected a few times. V is TRBV27 and J is TRBJ2-6; the D is unclear. CDR3 size: 13 residues. V was clipped by 7 bases and J by 2 bases, with 6 bases between them. In germline, CDR1 is MNHEY, CDR2 SMNVEV (reference sequence). CDR3 residues: CASTLAGANVLTF. The CDR3 DNA follows: TGTGCCAGCACCCTCGCTGGGGCCAACGTCCTGACTTTC.

This clonotype showed up many times. This chain joins TRBV6-6 and TRBJ2-7; 9 nucleotides align to TRBD1. The CDR3 extends over 17 amino acids. Germline V lookup: CDR1 MNHNY, CDR2 SVGAGI (reference sequence). V was clipped by 2 bases and J by 3 bases; unmatched bases: 11. The CDR3 region has the DNA TGTGCCAGCAGTTACACCAAACCGGGACAGGGAAGCTACGAGCAGTACTTC. It yields the protein CASSYTKPGQGSYEQYF.

Sample share makes this clonotype medium-sized (0.01 to 0.1%). V and J are TRBV7-2 and TRBJ2-4; 8 nucleotides agree with TRBD2. CDR3 size: 15 residues. CDR1 is SGHTA, CDR2 FQGNSA, per germline. With 4 bases clipped from V and 8 bases from J, the junction kept 10 bases outside the gene matches. The DNA of the CDR3 is TGTGCCAGCAGCTCCGGGACTAGAGATGGTGACATTCAGTACTTC. Its translation: CASSSGTRDGDIQYF.

For this clonotype: Relative to the germline gene, one junction end is altered; a read error may explain this. The chain uses TRBV6-7 and TRBJ2-6; D uncertain. TRBV6-7 is given ORF status, its function remaining uncertain. The CDR3 spans 18 residues. CDR3 loop: CASSYRVMECSGTNVLTF. CDR3 nucleotide sequence: TGTGCCAGCAGTTACCGGGTTATGGAGTGCTCTGGGACCAACGTCCTGACTTTC.